The 20 T cell receptor beta chains below come from one sample, sequenced in a study of human T cells and chemical hapten exposure. MiXCR, applied by TCRdb to the RACE reads, yields one record per CDR3 protein. The sample records roughly 360,000 distinct CDR3 sequences, around 4.8% being singletons. Time point here: patch test 1, 2 weeks after DPC sensitization. Documented treatment: therapeutic diphenylcyclopropenone sensitization with weekly scalp DPC. The sample was whole blood, taken in connection with sensitization to the hapten diphenylcyclopropenone (DPC). These receptors came from a woman in her 50s with alopecia areata. Some clones in this sample may be carry-over from other donors' samples.

At least ten counts were recorded for this clonotype. The chain recombines TRBV29-1 with TRBJ1-1; 11 nucleotides line up with TRBD1. The J segment lost 7 bases and the V segment lost 6 bases, leaving 7 bases of the junction unmatched. Germline CDR1 reads SQVTM; CDR2 reads ANQGSEA. This CDR3 spans 13 amino acids. This CDR3 reads CSVWDRGGIEAFF. CDR3 DNA: TGCAGCGTGTGGGACAGGGGGGGGATTGAAGCTTTCTTT.

This clonotype was observed many times. Written as DNA, the CDR3 is TGTGCCAGCTCACCACCGAACGGGGAAAAACTGTTTTTT. Translating gives CASSPPNGEKLFF. The chain carries TRBV18 and TRBJ1-4; D call uncertain. Deletions cut 0 bases from V and 8 bases from J, with 7 bases between. The germline V gene encodes CDR1 KGHSH and CDR2 LQKENI. This CDR3 region has 13 residues.

This clonotype has at least ten counts. The V gene is TRBV28, the J gene TRBJ1-1, with a tentative D call TRBD1 (6 bases). Trimming shortened V by 7 bases and J by 3 bases, and 18 bases separated the two germline ends. Germline CDR1 MDHEN, CDR2 SYDVKM. There are 15 residues in the CDR3. This CDR3 reads CASIQPGGAYTEAFF. The CDR3 coding sequence is TGTGCCAGCATCCAACCGGGGGGGGCATACACTGAAGCTTTCTTT. Combining the CDR3 with reference TRBV28 and TRBJ1-1 gives the whole variable domain DVKVTQSSRYLVKRTGEKVFLECVQDMDHENMFWYRQDPGLGLRLIYFSYDVKMKEKGDIPEGYSVSREKKERFSLILESASTNQTSMYLCASIQPGGAYTEAFFGQGTRLTVV.

Many counts were recorded for this clonotype. The J gene is TRBJ1-2, the V gene TRBV4-1; D uncertain. The CDR3 length is 15 residues. The V end was cut by 1 base, the J end by 2 bases, with 11 bases between. Germline V gene lookup returns CDR1 MGHRA and CDR2 YSYEKL. The CDR3 DNA reads as TGCGCCAGCAGCCAAGCTGAGACACCGAACTATGGCTACACCTTC. Amino acids: CASSQAETPNYGYTF.

This clonotype has at least ten counts. The chain couples TRBV7-6 to TRBJ2-3; D is possibly TRBD1 (6 bases). Trimming removed 6 bases from V and 6 bases from J, with 13 bases in between. Germline V gives CDR1 SGHVS, CDR2 FNYEAQ. The CDR3 sequence is 13 residues long. The CDR3 sequence: CASSQTGYDTQYF. CDR3 bases: TGTGCCAGCAGTCAAACAGGGTATGATACGCAGTATTTT.

This chain joins TRBV11-2 and TRBJ2-5, with 14 bases lining up with TRBD2. The CDR3 covers 15 residues. CDR1 and CDR2 (germline): SGHAT, FQNNGV. V lost 5 bases to trimming and J lost 5 bases; unmatched junction nucleotides: 4. CDR3 nucleotides: TGTGCCAGCAGCAGACTAGCGGGAGGGCCGGAGACCCAGTACTTC. Encoded protein: CASSRLAGGPETQYF. The whole variable domain, remainder taken from reference TRBV11-2 and TRBJ2-5, is EAGVAQSPRYKIIEKRQSVAFWCNPISGHATLYWYQQILGQGPKLLIQFQNNGVVDDSQLPKDRFSAERLKGVDSTLKIQPAKLEDSAVYLCASSRLAGGPETQYFGPGTRLLVL.

The CDR3 sequence: CATSPSTDTQYF. CDR3 DNA sequence: TGTGCCACCAGTCCCAGCACAGATACGCAGTATTTT. The chain carries TRBV24-1 and TRBJ2-3; D gene uncertain. This CDR3 contains 12 residues. Looked up from germline, CDR1 is KGHDR and CDR2 is SFDVKD. V was pared by 6 bases and J by 0 bases, with 3 bases between.

This clonotype was seen repeatedly, ten times or more. This sequence joins TRBV29-1 and TRBJ1-1, with D possibly matching TRBD1 (6 bases). V dropped 3 bases and J dropped 0 bases, with 14 bases sitting between them. Germline V CDR1 and CDR2: SQVTM, ANQGSEA. The CDR3 spans 15 residues. This chain's CDR3 is CSVDRGPRMNTEAFF. The CDR3, as DNA: TGCAGCGTTGATCGGGGGCCCAGGATGAACACTGAAGCTTTCTTT.

In its sample, this clonotype was seen many times. This chain joins TRBV27 and TRBJ2-5; D might be TRBD2 (6 bases). This CDR3 is 14 amino acids long. Germline values: CDR1 MNHEY, CDR2 SMNVEV (reference sequence). Trimming left V 3 bases short and J 7 bases short, with 15 bases between. The CDR3 DNA reads as TGTGCCAGCAGTTTGGGGACCGGGGGTGGGACCCAGTACTTC. It yields the protein CASSLGTGGGTQYF.

This clonotype occurred many times. This chain uses TRBV6-1 with TRBJ1-2; D possibly corresponds to TRBD1 (5 bases). Trimming took 0 bases from V and 4 from J, leaving 12 bases between them. CDR3 length equals 15 residues. Per germline, CDR1 MNHNS and CDR2 SASEGT. The CDR3 region is CASSEASPGTYGYTF. CDR3 bases: TGTGCCAGCAGTGAAGCCAGCCCAGGGACCTATGGCTACACCTTC.

This clonotype was observed many times. Here the CDR3 reads CASSDRPEDRGNQPQHF. The CDR3 coding sequence is TGTGCCAGCAGTGACCGCCCCGAGGACAGGGGCAATCAGCCCCAGCATTTT. The rearrangement joins TRBV6-4 to TRBJ1-5; 8 bases fit TRBD1. Germline V lookup: CDR1 MRHNA, CDR2 SNTAGT. The CDR3 consists of 17 residues. V dropped 2 bases and J dropped 2; count of bases not matched to a gene: 8.

The V gene is TRBV20-1, the J gene TRBJ2-7; D is ambiguous. The V end was cut by 2 bases, the J end by 0 bases, with 8 bases between. Germline V gives CDR1 DFQATT, CDR2 SNEGSKA (reference sequence). The length of the CDR3 is 13 residues. The CDR3 DNA reads as TGCAGTGCTAGACGGCCGTCCTCCTACGAGCAGTACTTC. This sequence encodes CSARRPSSYEQYF.

This clonotype was recorded at least ten times. The J gene is TRBJ2-3, the V gene TRBV5-5; D not resolved. V lost 2 bases and J 2 bases, leaving 12 bases between the germline ends. CDR3 length: 15 amino acids. Germline CDR1 and CDR2: SGHKS and YYEKEE (reference sequence). The DNA for the CDR3 is TGTGCCAGCAGCTTAGACCCCAGCCCCACAGATACGCAGTATTTT. Translation: CASSLDPSPTDTQYF. The whole variable domain, remainder taken from reference TRBV5-5 and TRBJ2-3, is DAGVTQSPTHLIKTRGQQVTLRCSPISGHKSVSWYQQVLGQGPQFIFQYYEKEERGRGNFPDRFSARQFPNYSSELNVNALLLGDSALYLCASSLDPSPTDTQYFGPGTRLTVL.

The chain carries TRBV7-2 and TRBJ1-1, with D uncertain. The CDR3 loop spans 11 amino acids. The germline V gene encodes CDR1 SGHTA and CDR2 FQGNSA. V was clipped by 2 bases and J by 9 bases, with 7 bases between them. Here the CDR3 reads CASSLRQQAFF. The CDR3 DNA reads as TGTGCCAGCAGCTTAAGGCAGCAAGCTTTCTTT.

J is TRBJ2-1 and V is TRBV6-6; D is uncertain. V lost 5 bases, J lost 9 bases, and 11 bases lay in between. CDR1 and CDR2 (germline): MNHNY, SVGAGI (reference sequence). The CDR3 covers 12 residues. The CDR3 DNA reads as TGTGCCAGCAGTCCTTTATTCGCTGAGCAGTTCTTC. It yields the protein CASSPLFAEQFF.

This clonotype was found many times. The chain joins TRBV5-4 to TRBJ2-3, with 9 bases identical to TRBD2. This CDR3 has 15 residues. The germline V gene encodes CDR1 SGHNT and CDR2 YYREEE (reference sequence). After removal of 5 bases from V and 6 bases from J, the junction contained 10 bases not matched to a gene. For the CDR3, the DNA is TGTGCCAGCAGGGCTATGGGCGGGAGGGGTGATACGCAGTATTTT. Translation: CASRAMGGRGDTQYF.

This clonotype was counted ten times or more. This rearrangement joins TRBV6-5 to TRBJ2-7, with 10 bases aligning to TRBD2. The CDR3 is made up of 14 amino acids. CDR1 is MNHEY, CDR2 SVGAGI, per germline. V lost 5 bases, J lost 2 bases, and 3 bases stayed unmatched. This CDR3 is CASSRTSGTYEQYF. As DNA, the CDR3 is TGTGCCAGCAGTCGGACTAGCGGAACCTACGAGCAGTACTTC.

This clonotype was observed at least ten times. This rearrangement joins TRBV7-2 to TRBJ2-3; D may be TRBD1 or TRBD2 (5 bases each). The CDR3 length is 15 residues. Trimming pared 1 base from V and 2 bases from J, leaving 10 bases between. Germline lookup yields CDR1 SGHTA and CDR2 FQGNSA. In DNA form, the CDR3 reads TGTGCCAGCAGCTTAGGGGGGAAGATCACAGATACGCAGTATTTT. Protein product: CASSLGGKITDTQYF.

This clonotype came up a few times. The chain links TRBV6-2 or TRBV6-3 to TRBJ2-1; D is uncertain. V gave up 2 bases and J gave up 3 bases, with 11 bases separating them. Looked up from germline, CDR1 is MNHEY and CDR2 is SVGEGT. The CDR3 sequence is 15 residues long. The CDR3, as DNA: TGTGCCAGCAGTTACACCCCTCCTAACTACAATGAGCAGTTCTTC. Amino acids: CASSYTPPNYNEQFF.

V and J are TRBV2 and TRBJ2-3, with TRBD1 as a possible D gene (5 bases). V lost 6 bases to trimming and J lost 1 base, with 8 bases between them. The CDR3 covers 13 residues. CDR1 is SNHLY, CDR2 FYNNEI, per germline. The CDR3, as DNA: TGTGCCAGCAGGGTCAGGGGCACAGATACGCAGTATTTT. It translates to CASRVRGTDTQYF.